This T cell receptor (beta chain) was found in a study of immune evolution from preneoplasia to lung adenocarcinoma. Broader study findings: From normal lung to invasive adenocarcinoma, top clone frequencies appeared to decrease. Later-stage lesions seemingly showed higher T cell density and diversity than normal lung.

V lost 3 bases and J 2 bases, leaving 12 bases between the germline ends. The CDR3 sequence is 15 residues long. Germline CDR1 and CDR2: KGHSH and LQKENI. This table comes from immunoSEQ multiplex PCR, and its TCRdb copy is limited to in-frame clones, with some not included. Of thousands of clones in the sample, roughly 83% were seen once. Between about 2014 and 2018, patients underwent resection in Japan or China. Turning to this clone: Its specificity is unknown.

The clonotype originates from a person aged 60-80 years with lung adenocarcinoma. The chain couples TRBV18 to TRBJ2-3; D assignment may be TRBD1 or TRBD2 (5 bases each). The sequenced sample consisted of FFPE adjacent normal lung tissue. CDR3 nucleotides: TGTGCCAGCTCACCCACTCGGGGCCTCACAGATACGCAGTATTTT. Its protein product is CASSPTRGLTDTQYF.